The 22 T cell receptor beta chains in this list originate from one sample, sequenced in a study of post-analysis software for immune sequencing data. Study-level results: TRBV5-6, TRBV5-1 and TRBV20-1 were among roughly 5 TRBV segments more frequent in patients than controls.

Every TCR beta cDNA library bore unique molecular identifiers. Using its own MiXCR run on the PCR reads, TCRdb lists one record per CDR3 protein. The sample has hundreds of thousands of distinct CDR3 sequences; 59% are singletons. These TCRs' antigens remain unknown. Sequences were obtained from blood. Source of these receptors: a girl aged 2 to 10 with multiple sclerosis.

The chain joins TRBV6-5 to TRBJ2-7; no reliable D call. V lost 3 bases and J 6 bases, leaving 12 bases between the germline ends. The CDR3 extends over 13 amino acids. Germline V gene data show CDR1 as MNHEY and CDR2 as SVGAGI. CDR3 region: CASSYYQKSEQYF. CDR3 in DNA: TGTGCCAGCAGTTATTATCAAAAATCCGAGCAGTACTTC.

The chain links TRBV7-3 to TRBJ2-3, with D possibly matching TRBD2 (6 bases). CDR3 length: 13 amino acids. Germline V lookup: CDR1 SGHTA, CDR2 FQGTGA. V was pared by 6 bases and J by 5 bases, with 12 bases between. The CDR3 bases are TGTGCCAGCAGGCGGGGAGTGGGAGATACGCAGTATTTT. Amino acid sequence: CASRRGVGDTQYF. Complete variable domain (other parts from reference TRBV7-3 and TRBJ2-3): GAGVSQTPSNKVTEKGKYVELRCDPISGHTALYWYRQSLGQGPEFLIYFQGTGAADDSGLPNDRFFAVRPEGSVSTLKIQRTERGDSAVYLCASRRGVGDTQYFGPGTRLTVL.

The CDR3 here is CASRFGSGLETQYF. The CDR3 DNA reads TGTGCCAGCAGGTTCGGGAGCGGATTGGAGACCCAGTACTTC. The chain joins TRBV6-1 to TRBJ2-5; D might be TRBD2 (6 bases). V lost 6 bases and J lost 5, with 16 bases in between. The CDR3 extends over 14 amino acids. CDR1 is MNHNS and CDR2 is SASEGT in the germline V gene.

This clonotype was seen a few times. The chain is built from TRBV6-2 or TRBV6-3 and TRBJ2-3, with 12 bases that match TRBD2. This CDR3 has 14 amino acids. The ends lost 6 bases at V and 6 bases at J; junction bases unmatched: 4. Germline V gene lookup returns CDR1 MNHEY and CDR2 SVGEGT. CDR3 sequence (DNA): TGTGCCAGCAGGGGGCTAGCGGGAGGGGATACGCAGTATTTT. Protein: CASRGLAGGDTQYF.

The chain couples TRBV12-3 or TRBV12-4 to TRBJ1-2; D possibly corresponds to TRBD1 (5 bases). V lost 3 bases and J 6 bases, leaving 17 bases between the germline ends. The CDR3 totals 15 residues. CDR3 loop: CASSLWGPHLDGYTF. The CDR3 bases are TGTGCCAGCAGTTTGTGGGGACCCCACTTGGATGGCTACACCTTC.

This clonotype showed up just a few times. V usage is TRBV15 and J usage is TRBJ2-7; 8 nucleotides agree with TRBD1. The CDR3 runs to 16 residues. Unmatched junction bases numbered 10, after V lost 5 bases and J lost 1 base. From germline, CDR1 is LNHNV and CDR2 YYDKDF (reference sequence). The CDR3 nucleotides are TGTGCCACCAGCGTTTGGATGACAGGGGCGTCCTACGAGCAGTACTTC. This sequence encodes CATSVWMTGASYEQYF.

The chain combines TRBV5-1 with TRBJ2-7; 12 nucleotides agree with TRBD2. The J call is in doubt because the DNA end fits TRBJ2-5 better. This CDR3 has 15 residues. Germline loops: CDR1 SGHRS, CDR2 YFSETQ. The CDR3 sequence: CASSEASGRAETQYF. The CDR3 coding sequence is TGCGCCAGCAGCGAGGCTAGCGGGAGGGCAGAGACCCAGTACTTC.

V usage is TRBV12-3 or TRBV12-4 and J usage is TRBJ2-1, with D tentatively TRBD1 or TRBD2 (6 bases each). The CDR3 runs 14 residues. Trimming left V 1 base short and J 7 bases short, with 11 bases between. In DNA form, the CDR3 reads TGTGCCAGCAGTTTAGGATGGAGGGGGAATGAGCAGTTCTTC. Encoded protein: CASSLGWRGNEQFF.

The genes are TRBV5-6 and TRBJ1-2, with D possibly being TRBD1 (6 bases). This CDR3 contains 14 residues. The ends were cut back, 3 bases at V and 4 bases at J, with 13 bases in the middle. Germline V gene lookup returns CDR1 SGHDT and CDR2 YYEEEE. DNA for the CDR3: TGTGCCAGCAGCTCAGACAGGTCCTTCTATGGCTACACCTTC. It encodes CASSSDRSFYGYTF.

This clonotype has a handful of counts. The rearrangement uses TRBV20-1 and TRBJ2-3, with TRBD1 identical over 8 bases. The length of the CDR3 is 15 residues. CDR1 is DFQATT and CDR2 is SNEGSKA in the germline V gene (reference sequence). V lost 6 bases and J lost 5; bases outside the gene matches: 13. In nucleotides, the CDR3 is TGCAGTGCGTGGAAATTCAGGGGGCAGATAGATACGCAGTATTTT. Its translation: CSAWKFRGQIDTQYF.

This clonotype was counted once. The chain carries TRBV4-1 and TRBJ2-5; maybe TRBD2 (5 bases). The CDR3 is made up of 13 amino acids. Germline CDR1 MGHRA, CDR2 YSYEKL. Trimming took 4 bases from V and 4 from J, leaving 10 bases between them. The CDR3 DNA reads as TGCGCCAGCAGCCCCCGGCTAGCAGAGACCCAGTACTTC. Translated: CASSPRLAETQYF.

This clonotype appeared once. The J gene is TRBJ2-1, the V gene TRBV5-5, with D perhaps TRBD1 (6 bases). The germline CDR1 and CDR2 sequences are SGHKS and YYEKEE (reference sequence). V lost 2 bases to trimming and J lost 14 bases, with 14 bases between them. There are 12 residues in the CDR3. CDR3 in amino acids: CASSLGGFLEFF. For the CDR3, the DNA is TGTGCCAGCAGCTTAGGGGGATTCTTGGAGTTCTTC. Based on the CDR3 plus reference TRBV5-5 and TRBJ2-1, the full variable domain is DAGVTQSPTHLIKTRGQQVTLRCSPISGHKSVSWYQQVLGQGPQFIFQYYEKEERGRGNFPDRFSARQFPNYSSELNVNALLLGDSALYLCASSLGGFLEFFGPGTRLTVL.

This chain joins TRBV7-9 and TRBJ2-6; maybe TRBD2 (6 bases). Germline-derived CDR1 and CDR2 are SEHNR and FQNEAQ (reference sequence). The V end lost 1 base, the J end lost 0 bases, and 10 bases lay between the germline ends. There are 17 residues in the CDR3. The chain's CDR3 is CASSLGGVSSGANVLTF. In DNA, the CDR3 is TGTGCCAGCAGCTTAGGCGGGGTTTCCTCTGGGGCCAACGTCCTGACTTTC.

The chain links TRBV7-2 to TRBJ2-4, with D possibly being TRBD2 (5 bases). The ends were cut back, 1 base at V and 3 bases at J, with 10 bases in the middle. Germline CDR1 reads SGHTA; CDR2 reads FQGNSA. There are 15 residues in the CDR3. CDR3 loop: CASSLGLRGKNIQYF. CDR3 DNA sequence: TGTGCCAGCAGCTTAGGTCTACGGGGCAAAAACATTCAGTACTTC.

The J gene is TRBJ2-7, the V gene TRBV6-2 or TRBV6-3, with D possibly TRBD1 on 5 matching bases. The CDR3 has 16 amino acids. Per the germline V gene, CDR1 is MNHEY and CDR2 is SVGEGT. V lost 6 bases and J lost 4, with 22 bases in between. CDR3 nucleotides: TGTGCCAGCAGCCCCCCAGGGTCCCAAAGGCCTTACGAGCAGTACTTC. This encodes CASSPPGSQRPYEQYF.

The V gene is TRBV29-1, the J gene TRBJ2-3; D remains ambiguous. The V end lost 2 bases, the J end lost 2 bases, and 5 bases lay between the germline ends. From germline, CDR1 is SQVTM and CDR2 ANQGSEA. The CDR3 has 12 amino acids. CDR3 DNA sequence: TGCAGCGTTGAACCAATCACAGATACGCAGTATTTT. It translates to CSVEPITDTQYF.

The chain has TRBV6-5 and TRBJ1-6; D is ambiguous. The CDR3 loop spans 14 amino acids. Germline V gene data show CDR1 as MNHEY and CDR2 as SVGAGI. Trimming stripped 0 bases from V and 7 bases from J, with 7 bases between. The CDR3 nucleotides read TGTGCCAGCAGTTACTCGACGGGAAATTCACCCCTCCACTTT. Residues: CASSYSTGNSPLHF.

The J gene is TRBJ1-2, the V gene TRBV29-1, with D maybe TRBD1 (6 bases). Germline V gene lookup returns CDR1 SQVTM and CDR2 ANQGSEA. Trimming cost V 7 bases and J 3 bases, with 18 bases left between them. The CDR3 consists of 14 residues. The CDR3 DNA is TGCAGCGGCACGGGGGGGCCTGGGGACTATGGCTACACCTTC. It codes for CSGTGGPGDYGYTF.

V and J are TRBV6-1 and TRBJ2-1, with a possible D match to TRBD1 (6 bases). Trimming shortened V by 0 bases and J by 2 bases, and 11 bases separated the two germline ends. The germline gives CDR1 MNHNS, CDR2 SASEGT. The CDR3 covers 16 residues. CDR3 in DNA: TGTGCCAGCAGTGAAGCGCCAGGGGACCCCTACAATGAGCAGTTCTTC. This sequence encodes CASSEAPGDPYNEQFF.

The V gene is TRBV6-5, the J gene TRBJ1-6; D might be TRBD1 (5 bases). The germline CDR1 and CDR2 sequences are MNHEY and SVGAGI. The CDR3 is made up of 14 amino acids. V lost 5 bases and J 8 bases, leaving 13 bases between the germline ends. Here the CDR3 reads CASSPLTGDSPLHF. The CDR3 DNA sequence: TGTGCCAGCAGTCCCCTGACGGGGGATTCACCCCTCCACTTT.

This chain connects TRBV6-6 to TRBJ2-6; D ambiguous. The CDR3 length is 15 residues. Trimming took 2 bases from V and 4 from J, leaving 9 bases between them. Germline loops: CDR1 MNHNY, CDR2 SVGAGI (reference sequence). The CDR3 reads CASSYLTRGANVLTF. The CDR3 nucleotides are TGTGCCAGCAGTTACCTAACGAGGGGGGCCAACGTCCTGACTTTC.

This chain connects TRBV29-1 to TRBJ1-1, with 8 bases matching TRBD1. The CDR3 length is 13 residues. Germline V CDR1 and CDR2: SQVTM, ANQGSEA. V gave up 3 bases and J gave up 5 bases; unmatched junction bases: 5. In nucleotides, the CDR3 is TGCAGCGTTGACGGGCAGGGGGCTACTGAAGCTTTCTTT. It specifies CSVDGQGATEAFF.